The 2 T cell receptor beta chains listed next were all sequenced from one sample in a study of blood T cell repertoires in COVID-19. The assay was immunoSEQ multiplex PCR, and TCRdb's table has in-frame clones only and misses some. The top ten hold about 5% of the sample, which has about 160,000 clones, around 85% seen once. The sequenced sample consisted of PBMCs or T cells enriched from blood (not recorded which). Receptor source: a woman between 35 and 50 years old with acute COVID-19.

This clone was picked up one time. Mismatch with germline at one junction end may stem from a read error. V and J are TRBV7-9 and TRBJ1-4; D is perhaps TRBD1 (5 bases). The CDR3 is 11 amino acids. Germline V gene data show CDR1 as SEHNR and CDR2 as FQNEAQ (reference sequence). CDR3: CASSNGQRSSF. The DNA of the CDR3 is TGTGCCAGCAGCAACGGACAACGATCCAGTTTT.

The chain is built from TRBV10-3 and TRBJ2-3; D may be TRBD2 (6 bases). The germline V gene encodes CDR1 ENHRY and CDR2 SYGVKD. Trimming pared 11 bases from V and 5 bases from J, leaving 23 bases between. The CDR3 spans 15 residues. The CDR3 DNA sequence: TGTGCCTCGTCCGGCGGGACTCCGAGGATAGATACGCAGTATTTT. This gives the protein CASSGGTPRIDTQYF.